The 21 T cell receptor beta chains given below trace back to one sample, sequenced in a study of graft-versus-host responses after intestinal transplantation. Sequenced by immunoSEQ multiplex PCR; TCRdb stores in-frame clones only, minus some. The sample yields tens of thousands of clones, roughly 90% seen once. Their antigen targets remain unknown. The sample here was unstimulated CD8+ T cells sorted from spleen or lymph node cells, taken before intestinal transplant. These receptors came from a human donor who received an intestinal transplant.

The chain is built from TRBV5-3 and TRBJ2-7; 11 positions match TRBD1. TRBV5-3 counts as an open reading frame of uncertain function. Unmatched junction bases numbered 5, after V lost 5 bases and J lost 1 base. This CDR3 comprises 15 residues. This CDR3 reads CARREGQGESYEQYF. CDR3 sequence (DNA): TGTGCCAGAAGGGAGGGACAGGGGGAATCCTACGAGCAGTACTTC.

The chain recombines TRBV28 with TRBJ2-3, with TRBD2 matching over 14 bases. The CDR3 spans 20 residues. The J segment lost 1 base and the V segment lost 5 bases, leaving 14 bases of the junction unmatched. The germline V gene encodes CDR1 MDHEN and CDR2 SYDVKM. CDR3 protein: CASSLWGLAGEGIGTDTQYF. In nucleotides, the CDR3 is TGTGCCAGCAGTCTTTGGGGACTAGCGGGAGAGGGTATTGGCACAGATACGCAGTATTTT.

Here the CDR3 DNA reads TGTGCCAGCAGTTACTCGAAGACAGGGGGAAGTTCCCAGTACTTC. Translation gives CASSYSKTGGSSQYF. The chain employs TRBV6-5 and TRBJ2-5, with 9 bases fitting TRBD1. CDR3 length: 15 amino acids. Trimming cost V 0 bases and J 9 bases; bases outside gene matches: 8. CDR1 and CDR2 (germline): MNHEY, SVGAGI.

The rearrangement links TRBV27 to TRBJ2-7; TRBD1 is a possible D gene (6 bases). The CDR3 is 13 amino acids. The ends were cut back, 8 bases at V and 2 bases at J, with 13 bases in the middle. Germline-derived CDR1 and CDR2 are MNHEY and SMNVEV (reference sequence). Here the CDR3 reads CASVDRNTYEQYF. The CDR3 coding sequence is TGTGCCAGCGTCGACAGGAACACCTACGAGCAGTACTTC.

The chain couples TRBV7-6 to TRBJ1-1, with TRBD1 identical over 8 bases. This CDR3 contains 13 residues. Germline CDR1 is SGHVS and CDR2 is FNYEAQ. V shed 3 bases, J shed 7 bases, and the junction held 4 bases outside the gene matches. As DNA, the CDR3 is TGTGCCAGCAGCTTCGGACAGGGAGATGAAGCTTTCTTT. As protein: CASSFGQGDEAFF. The full variable domain, completed using reference TRBV7-6 and TRBJ1-1, is GAGVSQSPRYKVTKRGQDVALRCDPISGHVSLYWYRQALGQGPEFLTYFNYEAQQDKSGLPNDRFSAERPEGSISTLTIQRTEQRDSAMYRCASSFGQGDEAFFGQGTRLTVV.

The DNA for the CDR3 is TGTGCCAGCAGCGCAGCCGACAGGCAACTGTATGGCTACACCTTC. Translated, it gives CASSAADRQLYGYTF. The chain joins TRBV2 to TRBJ1-2, with TRBD1 as a possible D gene (6 bases). Per germline, CDR1 SNHLY and CDR2 FYNNEI. Trimming cost V 6 bases and J 5 bases, with 19 bases left between them. This CDR3 has 15 residues.

The V call is TRBV2, the J call TRBJ2-7; 9 positions match TRBD1. CDR3 length: 13 residues. Trimming at V came to 7 bases and at J to 2 bases, leaving 3 bases not matched to a gene. Germline-derived CDR1 and CDR2 are SNHLY and FYNNEI. This CDR3 reads CASTGDRAYEQYF. The CDR3, as DNA: TGTGCCAGCACCGGGGACAGGGCCTACGAGCAGTACTTC.

The V gene is TRBV28, the J gene TRBJ1-1; no reliable D call. The V end was cut by 2 bases, the J end by 1 base, with 11 bases between. The germline V gene has CDR1 MDHEN and CDR2 SYDVKM. The CDR3 length is 15 residues. CDR3 region: CASSLTRTANTEAFF. Written as DNA, the CDR3 is TGTGCCAGCAGTTTAACCCGGACTGCGAACACTGAAGCTTTCTTT.

The rearrangement links TRBV29-1 to TRBJ1-2; D may be TRBD1 (5 bases). V was cut by 0 bases and J by 8 bases, with 16 bases left in between. The CDR3 runs to 14 residues. CDR1 is SQVTM, CDR2 ANQGSEA, per germline. CDR3 loop: CSVEDGGLLGGYTF. CDR3 nucleotides: TGCAGCGTTGAAGATGGGGGGTTGCTAGGGGGCTACACCTTC.

The CDR3 reads CASRQGSGEQYF. The CDR3 bases are TGTGCCAGCAGGCAGGGCTCGGGCGAGCAGTACTTC. J is TRBJ2-7 and V is TRBV28, with TRBD1 as a possible D gene (5 bases). The germline CDR1 and CDR2 sequences are MDHEN and SYDVKM. V lost 6 bases and J lost 6, with 12 bases in between. CDR3 length equals 12 residues.

J is TRBJ2-7 and V is TRBV5-4, with 7 bases lining up with TRBD1. J lost 3 bases, V lost 0 bases, and 0 bases had no gene match. The germline gives CDR1 SGHNT, CDR2 YYREEE (reference sequence). The CDR3 loop spans 13 amino acids. CDR3 in amino acids: CASSLDRGYEQYF. In DNA, the CDR3 is TGTGCCAGCAGCTTGGACAGGGGCTACGAGCAGTACTTC.

V and J are TRBV28 and TRBJ1-5, with D possibly matching TRBD1 (6 bases). The V end lost 7 bases, the J end lost 2 bases, and 15 bases lay between the germline ends. The germline V gene has CDR1 MDHEN and CDR2 SYDVKM. The CDR3 totals 15 residues. In DNA, the CDR3 is TGTGCCAGCAAGGACGAGGGGGTTGGCAATCAGCCCCAGCATTTT. The encoded protein is CASKDEGVGNQPQHF.

This clone was recorded a few times. V is TRBV11-2 and J is TRBJ2-3; 11 positions match TRBD2. This CDR3 region has 16 residues. The germline CDR1 and CDR2 sequences are SGHAT and FQNNGV. V shed 5 bases, J shed 3 bases, and the junction held 7 bases outside the gene matches. The DNA of the CDR3 is TGTGCCAGCAGCCCCGGGTCTAGCGGGAGGACAGATACGCAGTATTTT. Protein sequence: CASSPGSSGRTDTQYF.

The CDR3: CASSVSGRGDEQFF. The CDR3 DNA is TGTGCCAGCAGTGTTAGCGGGAGAGGCGATGAGCAGTTCTTC. The chain is built from TRBV6-1 and TRBJ2-1, with 9 bases identical to TRBD2. V gave up 4 bases and J gave up 8 bases; unmatched junction bases: 6. The CDR3 covers 14 residues. Germline V gene data show CDR1 as MNHNS and CDR2 as SASEGT.

V and J are TRBV10-3 and TRBJ2-5; perhaps TRBD2 as D (7 bases). The CDR3 has 13 residues. Germline V gene sequence: CDR1 ENHRY, CDR2 SYGVKD. V was cut by 10 bases and J by 5 bases, with 17 bases left in between. In DNA, the CDR3 is TGTGCCACCGGTGGGGGGGCTGGGGAGACCCAGTACTTC. It translates to CATGGGAGETQYF.

The rearrangement joins TRBV5-5 to TRBJ1-2; 7 nucleotides line up with TRBD1. Germline CDR1 SGHKS, CDR2 YYEKEE (reference sequence). The J segment lost 3 bases and the V segment lost 4 bases, leaving 12 bases of the junction unmatched. This CDR3 is built from 16 residues. CDR3 residues: CASSPRPRQGHYGYTF. Written as DNA, the CDR3 is TGTGCCAGCAGCCCCCGGCCCCGACAGGGTCACTATGGCTACACCTTC.

This clone was detected only once. The V gene is TRBV4-1, the J gene TRBJ2-5; possible D gene TRBD1, 6 bases. From germline, CDR1 is MGHRA and CDR2 YSYEKL. V lost 2 bases and J 9 bases, leaving 7 bases between the germline ends. This CDR3 has 11 residues. The CDR3 protein is CASSQSGAQYF. The CDR3 coding sequence is TGCGCCAGCAGCCAATCAGGGGCCCAGTACTTC.

The J gene is TRBJ2-1, the V gene TRBV27; 7 bases map to TRBD2. Germline CDR1 MNHEY, CDR2 SMNVEV (reference sequence). The CDR3 length is 16 residues. V lost 2 bases to trimming and J lost 6 bases; unmatched junction nucleotides: 10. The CDR3 DNA follows: TGTGCCAGCAGTTTAAGGGCGGGAGCGCCCTCCAATGAGCAGTTCTTC. It specifies CASSLRAGAPSNEQFF.

This clone was seen once. In DNA form, the CDR3 reads TGCAGCGTTGTTCCGACTCTCCGGGGAGGGTTAGACGAGCAGTACTTC. Translated: CSVVPTLRGGLDEQYF. V is TRBV29-1 and J is TRBJ2-7; 7 bases line up with TRBD2. V gave up 4 bases and J gave up 5 bases; unmatched junction bases: 17. This CDR3 spans 16 amino acids. CDR1 SQVTM and CDR2 ANQGSEA come from the germline V gene.

The rearrangement links TRBV11-2 to TRBJ2-7; weak D call: TRBD2 (5 bases). Germline V gene data show CDR1 as SGHAT and CDR2 as FQNNGV. The CDR3 extends over 15 amino acids. V lost 3 bases to trimming and J lost 3 bases, with 15 bases between them. The CDR3: CASSFSGGEGYEQYF. The CDR3, as DNA: TGTGCCAGCAGCTTTTCGGGCGGAGAGGGCTACGAGCAGTACTTC.

The chain uses TRBV13 and TRBJ2-7; 11 nucleotides align to TRBD2. The CDR3 spans 15 residues. V lost 5 bases, J lost 3 bases, and 6 bases stayed unmatched. The germline V gene encodes CDR1 PRHDT and CDR2 FYEKMQ (reference sequence). CDR3 nucleotide sequence: TGTGCCAGCAGCCCTGGGACTAGCGGCTTCTACGAGCAGTACTTC. As protein: CASSPGTSGFYEQYF.